This T cell receptor beta chain was captured by sequencing in a study of identical twins. Study findings and constraints: Analyses of zero insertions could be partly confounded by invariant MAIT and iNKT cells. Twin-shared out-of-frame alpha sequences were enriched for low generation probability. Whereas memory repertoires showed no such difference, abundant cord blood beta clonotypes carried fewer insertions.

Using its own MiXCR run on the 5' RACE reads, TCRdb lists one record per CDR3 protein. The table shows 280,000 or so distinct CDR3 sequences, with under 9% occurring only once. This clonotype has a handful of counts. The antigen is undetermined. This CDR3 spans 15 amino acids. Germline values: CDR1 DFQATT, CDR2 SNEGSKA (reference sequence). Germline trimming cut 5 bases from V and 6 bases from J; bases unmatched to any gene: 15. The same sample was also studied in work on yellow fever vaccine responses in identical twins.

Sequencing input: memory (CD45RO+) T cells sorted from blood. This clonotype was sampled from a woman aged 18-29 years in good health. The V call is TRBV20-1, the J call TRBJ1-2, with 7 bases fitting TRBD1. This chain's CDR3 is CSAWGREAGGDGYTF. CDR3 DNA: TGCAGTGCTTGGGGACGGGAAGCAGGGGGTGATGGCTACACCTTC.